A single T cell receptor beta chain is shown here with its context. The sample holds a few counts of this clone. Which antigen it targets is not known. Base quality data are lacking; no much larger clone is found one base away. In the prospective study, participants were 18 to 89 years old, resided in about two dozen geographic areas of the United States, and were enrolled through a virtual design. In the prospective study, participants were assigned to cohorts based on the clinical history participants reported in a screening survey and a study questionnaire. In the prospective study, whole blood, serum and a nasopharyngeal or oropharyngeal swab were collected from each participant by mobile phlebotomists. Over a 2-month period, participants in the prospective study had the option of providing additional blood draws and questionnaires. Before DNA extraction, blood samples from the prospective study were shipped at room temperature or frozen.

This specimen belongs to a study of blood T cell repertoires in COVID-19 (dated by TCRdb to about 2020). Looking at the study overall: Collaborator samples came from the United States, Italy and Spain and covered acute and convalescent phases of COVID-19. The material from the prospective study consisted of cDNA or gDNA derived from T cells, B-cell-depleted T cells, or PBMCs. Deeply sampled blood TCRbeta repertoires from subjects exposed to, actively infected with, or recovered from COVID-19 were included in the dataset. A freely available public database, intended as a resource for researchers studying the immune response to SARS-CoV-2, is where the repertoires were released. Samples were obtained from the ongoing ImmuneRACE study (first 160 participants) and from about 1,300 subjects provided by 6 global collaborators. Nearly every sample came with metadata listing a de-identified subject ID, COVID-19 status, age in years and sex. Where available, HLA class I and class II types were taken from metadata supplied by the sample provider and were not determined by assay-based typing. The paper as a whole reports these results and caveats: Clinical and demographic metadata were provided uncurated, with the amount varying by source and participant.

The germline V gene (reference sequence) yields LNHDA for CDR1 and SQIVND for CDR2. V is clipped by 5 bases and J by 1 base, and the sequence between their germline boundaries is 11 bases long. The CDR3 spans 14 residues, from the cysteine through the phenylalanine. Kept here is only the CDR3 DNA, which spans 42 bases and is read in frame from base 1. The immunoSEQ Assay, a bias-controlled multiplex PCR, was used to amplify TCRbeta CDR3 regions from genomic DNA. The original pipeline was this. The number of nucleated cells in each sample was estimated from the amplification of reference gene primers within the assay. To quantify the absolute abundance of each unique TCRbeta CDR3 rearrangement, sequence reads were collapsed and filtered. For each sample, productive Simpson clonality was calculated as the square root of Simpson's diversity index across productive rearrangements. This is the immuneACCESS table as TCRdb keeps it, with only in-frame sequences that have V and J called. A part of the clones is gone; compared with another copy, unresolved V genes explain less than half, and the rest is unexplained. Clonal size and the V and J genes are those of that table, whereas D and trimming came from the DNA. The sample includes about 200,000 clones, with roughly three quarters observed a single time. The top ten clonotypes cover about 17% of the sample.

The TCR comes from a woman in her forties or fifties with acute COVID-19. Sequenced: PBMCs or T cells enriched from blood (not recorded which). This chain joins TRBV19 to TRBJ2-5; the D segment may tentatively be TRBD1 or TRBD2, each giving 5 matched bases. This receptor carries the CDR3 CASSLAGAQETQYF. The DNA sequence follows: TGTGCCAGTAGTCTAGCTGGGGCCCAAGAGACCCAGTACTTC.